This T cell receptor beta chain emerged from a study of technical replicates of blood from a few donors. The CDR3 is 13 residues long. V lost 6 bases, J lost 2 bases, and 4 bases stayed unmatched. Germline V lookup: CDR1 MDHEN, CDR2 SYDVKM. Repertoires were generated with immunoSEQ multiplex PCR, while TCRdb's copy carries only in-frame clones and drops some. Of tens of thousands of clones listed, roughly 96% were seen once; the top ten hold roughly 0.35%. Material: T cells isolated from PBMCs. The clonotype was recovered from a human donor in good health. The rearrangement uses TRBV28 and TRBJ2-7; 7 bases are shared with TRBD1. Written as DNA, the CDR3 is TGTGCCAGCAGGGGGACAGCCACCTACGAGCAGTACTTC. Its protein is CASRGTATYEQYF.